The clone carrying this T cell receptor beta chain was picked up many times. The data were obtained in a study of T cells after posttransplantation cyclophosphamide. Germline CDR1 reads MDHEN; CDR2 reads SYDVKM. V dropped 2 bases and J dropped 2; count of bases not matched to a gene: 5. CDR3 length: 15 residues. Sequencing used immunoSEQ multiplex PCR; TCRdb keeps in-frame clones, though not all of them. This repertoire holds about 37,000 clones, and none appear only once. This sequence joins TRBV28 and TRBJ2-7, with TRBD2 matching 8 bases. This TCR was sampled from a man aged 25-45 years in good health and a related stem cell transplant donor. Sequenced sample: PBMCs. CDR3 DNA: TGTGCCAGCAGTTTAGGCGGGGGGTTTACCTACGAGCAGTACTTC. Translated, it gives CASSLGGGFTYEQYF.